The table lists the clone carrying this TCR beta chain with a few counts. The data were obtained in a study of radiation and T cells in renal cell carcinoma. Profiled with immunoSEQ multiplex PCR; TCRdb holds only in-frame clones, not every one. Among approximately 140,000 clones listed, approximately 87% were seen once. Stated time point: baseline pretreatment blood. Noted treatment: 15 Gy SBRT to primary tumor, nephrectomy 4 weeks later. This renal cell carcinoma was of the clear cell type. V lost 4 bases, J lost 9 bases, and 6 bases lay in between. CDR1 is MNHEY, CDR2 SMNVEV, per germline (reference sequence). The CDR3 extends over 10 amino acids.

Sequenced here: blood, sampled from a patient whose treatment included radiotherapy and nephrectomy. The V gene is TRBV27, the J gene TRBJ1-2; D gene unclear. The sequence derives from a woman between 50 and 59 years old with renal cell carcinoma. CDR3 coding DNA: TGTGCCAGCAGTTCGGTGAGCTACACCTTC. Translated, it gives CASSSVSYTF.